The source of this TCR beta chain is a study of T cells in Graves' hyperthyroidism and ophthalmopathy (dated by TCRdb to between 2018 and 2021). About the full investigation: A discovery cohort of roughly 96 patients, roughly 43 with Graves' ophthalmopathy and approximately 57 with stable Graves' hyperthyroidism, was used to find distinguishing TCR V-J signatures. An independent validation cohort of 18 to 20 hyperthyroidism patients and more than 15 patients who later progressed to ophthalmopathy tested prospective prediction of ophthalmopathy. The roughly 100 discovery patients were randomly divided into training and test sets at a 7:3 ratio. In addition, the study compared T-cell repertoires in thyroid tissue and in blood from about 6 Graves' hyperthyroidism patients. Once sampling was done, hyperthyroidism patients were given methimazole at a starting dose of 30 mg daily, whereas ophthalmopathy patients were given high-dose intravenous methylprednisolone. TCR Vbeta CDR3 sequencing of 120 to 150 peripheral blood samples (around 45 ophthalmopathy, over 70 hyperthyroidism and around 17 progressor patients) is reported in the paper.

General conclusions and limits of the study: In validation, progression to ophthalmopathy was predicted by the model with more than 65% sensitivity and roughly 76% specificity, a median of 6.5 months before onset. Sample size was not statistically predetermined, and blinding of investigators to group allocation was not performed. A 13 V-J signature model separated ophthalmopathy from stable hyperthyroidism, with around 88% sensitivity and about 81% specificity in cross-validation and 80%/75% in testing. Most expanded thyroid clonotypes (frequency above 0.001) were also detected in blood, a finding suggesting that blood repertoires may reflect thyroid immune responses.

The CDR3 starts with the cysteine, ends with the phenylalanine, and has 17 residues. The kept DNA is CDR3 alone, 51 bases in frame from the first base. V lost 0 bases and J lost 1 base; the stretch between them is 19 bases long. The germline V gene (reference sequence) supplies CDR1 DFQATT and CDR2 SNEGSKA. Stable Graves' hyperthyroidism was defined as the absence of progression to ophthalmopathy over 18 months of follow-up. Hyperthyroidism patients were aged 18 to 65 years and newly diagnosed, with disease duration of less than 2 months. Any patient with an uncontrolled infection, another autoimmune disease, pregnancy or lactation was excluded. Diagnoses were established on the basis of clinical symptoms, serum thyroxine and TRAb, thyroid ultrasound, and orbital computed tomography. Trizol reagent was used to extract total RNA, and RNA quality was then checked on an Agilent 2100 Bioanalyzer. The TCR beta CDR3 regions were amplified from RNA transcripts. A first-round RT-PCR of the TCR CDR3 used the HTBI primer set with the Qiagen OneStep RT-PCR kit. The libraries were constructed in a second round of multiplex PCR and then size-selected and purified. The libraries were sequenced on an Illumina HiSeq2000 using paired-end 100 bp reads. Under the source paper's analysis protocol: SOAPnuke was used to process the raw data, with reads discarded if the reads contained adapters or uncalled bases, had a mean Phred below 15, or lacked an exact constant-primer or identifier match. High-quality paired reads were merged with COPE v1.2.5, and unique nucleotide sequences were defined as clonotypes. Clonotypes were aligned to IMGT TRBV, TRBD and TRBJ reference segments using MiTCR v1.1. Only V-J combinations with frequency above 0.0001, covering approximately 99% of repertoires, were analysed. The TCS score was defined as the ratio of F50 (clonal expansion) to E x V (chaos), calculated using BLOSUM62-based TCRdist between CDR3 peptides within each V-J. Welch's t-statistics and random forest reduced roughly 530 V-J features to around 14, which were used in a naive Bayes classifier (R e1071). The Morisita-Horn index was used to measure how similar the thyroid and blood repertoires were. TCRdb reworked the public reads: Q25 trimming with fastp, MiXCR clone assembly, productive beta chains retained. Rows are combined by CDR3 protein, so each entry shows the most common genes and DNA. The V and J calls and clone size are TCRdb's, not the authors'. The sample table lists 610,000 or so distinct CDR3 sequences, about half of them with a count of one. The top ten hold approximately 7.5% of the sample.

About this clonotype itself: It has no known antigen specificity. Nothing much larger sits one base from this clone, and base qualities are not available.

Recombination joined TRBV20-1 with TRBJ2-7; 6 matching bases give a weak D call of TRBD2. This sequence originates from a woman between 18 and 29 years old with Graves' hyperthyroidism. The specimen sequenced was peripheral blood or thyroid tissue (not recorded which). Here the CDR3 is given as CSAREPGARSGSYEQYF. Read as DNA, the sequence is TGCAGTGCTAGAGAACCGGGAGCAAGAAGCGGGTCCTACGAGCAGTACTTC.